A single sample gave rise to the 18 T cell receptor beta chains below, sequenced in a study of T cell responses to AZD1222 COVID-19 vaccine. TCRdb's table, derived via immunoSEQ multiplex PCR, lists solely in-frame clones and lacks some. The sample consists of some 96,000 clones, approximately 91% of them appearing once. This material consisted of peripheral blood, taken on day 0 of AZD1222 vaccination. The origin of the receptors is an adult in good health.

The chain carries TRBV28 and TRBJ2-7, with 10 bases aligning to TRBD1. After removal of 5 bases from V and 1 base from J, the junction contained 5 bases not matched to a gene. CDR3 length: 15 amino acids. CDR1 and CDR2 (germline): MDHEN, SYDVKM. The CDR3 DNA sequence: TGTGCCAGCAGTACTACGGGACAGGGGTCCTACGAGCAGTACTTC. It translates to CASSTTGQGSYEQYF.

The chain joins TRBV15 to TRBJ1-5, with 9 bases matching TRBD1. V shed 5 bases, J shed 6 bases, and the junction held 14 bases outside the gene matches. The CDR3 has 17 residues. Germline lookup yields CDR1 LNHNV and CDR2 YYDKDF (reference sequence). This CDR3 is CATSGSSGQGRFQPQHF. CDR3 coding DNA: TGTGCCACCAGCGGCAGTTCAGGACAGGGGAGATTTCAGCCCCAGCATTTT. The whole variable domain, remainder taken from reference TRBV15 and TRBJ1-5, is DAMVIQNPRYQVTQFGKPVTLSCSQTLNHNVMYWYQQKSSQAPKLLFHYYDKDFNNEADTPDNFQSRRPNTSFCFLDIRSPGLGDTAMYLCATSGSSGQGRFQPQHFGDGTRLSIL.

The chain employs TRBV19 and TRBJ1-6, with TRBD1 identical over 7 bases. The J segment lost 5 bases and the V segment lost 8 bases, leaving 9 bases of the junction unmatched. This CDR3 contains 15 residues. Germline-derived CDR1 and CDR2 are LNHDA and SQIVND (reference sequence). CDR3 residues: CASERRGQNNSPLHF. For the CDR3, the DNA is TGTGCCAGTGAAAGAAGGGGGCAGAATAATTCACCCCTCCACTTT.

J is TRBJ2-7 and V is TRBV4-1; 7 positions match TRBD1. This CDR3 is built from 15 residues. V shed 1 base and J 2 bases; nucleotides not matched to a gene: 5. Per the germline V gene, CDR1 is MGHRA and CDR2 is YSYEKL. The DNA for the CDR3 is TGCGCCAGCAGCCAAGCTTCGGGACAGACCTACGAGCAGTACTTC. Its translation: CASSQASGQTYEQYF.

This chain joins TRBV6-4 and TRBJ1-2; 7 bases are a match to TRBD1. The CDR3 has 14 amino acids. V gave up 2 bases and J gave up 0 bases; unmatched junction bases: 0. From germline, CDR1 is MRHNA and CDR2 SNTAGT. This CDR3 reads CASSDGTANYGYTF. DNA for the CDR3: TGTGCCAGCAGTGACGGGACAGCTAACTATGGCTACACCTTC.

As concerns this clone: The same CDR3 is also encoded by other DNA sequences in this sample. The chain links TRBV5-1 to TRBJ1-2; 7 bases line up with TRBD1. The V and J ends lost 0 bases and 4 bases, in that order; junction bases with no gene match: 3. The germline gives CDR1 SGHRS, CDR2 YFSETQ. The CDR3 covers 14 residues. The CDR3 protein is CASSLEGASYGYTF. The CDR3 nucleotides read TGCGCCAGCAGCTTGGAGGGGGCAAGCTATGGCTACACCTTC.

CDR3 bases: TGTGCCAGCAGTTTTGCCGGGACACCTAACTATGGCTACACCTTC. Translated, it gives CASSFAGTPNYGYTF. The gene calls are TRBV6-5 and TRBJ1-2; TRBD1 might be the D (6 bases). This CDR3 has 15 amino acids. The ends were cut back, 4 bases at V and 0 bases at J, with 12 bases in the middle. Germline V gives CDR1 MNHEY, CDR2 SVGAGI.

V and J are TRBV6-5 and TRBJ1-2, with a weak D call TRBD1 (5 bases). The length of the CDR3 is 14 residues. CDR1 MNHEY and CDR2 SVGAGI come from the germline V gene. Trimming removed 6 bases from V and 2 bases from J, with 13 bases in between. The CDR3 protein is CASRMGPTNYGYTF. The CDR3 DNA sequence: TGTGCCAGCAGGATGGGACCCACGAACTATGGCTACACCTTC.

The chain carries TRBV3-1 (or the pseudogene TRBV3-2) and TRBJ2-1, with D perhaps matching TRBD2 (7 bases). Germline CDR1 reads LGHDT; CDR2 reads YNNKEL (reference sequence). CDR3 length: 16 residues. Trimming left V 2 bases short and J 5 bases short, with 16 bases between. The CDR3 sequence: CASSQRGGEFNNEQFF. The CDR3 bases are TGTGCCAGCAGCCAAAGGGGGGGCGAGTTCAACAATGAGCAGTTCTTC.

The CDR3 DNA reads TGTGCCAGCAGCTCGACAGGGAACGGGTACGAGCAGTACTTC. Its translation is CASSSTGNGYEQYF. This chain links TRBV7-9 with TRBJ2-7; 7 positions agree with TRBD1. The CDR3 runs to 14 residues. Germline loops: CDR1 SEHNR, CDR2 FQNEAQ (reference sequence). The ends lost 4 bases at V and 4 bases at J; junction bases unmatched: 7. The full variable domain, completed using reference TRBV7-9 and TRBJ2-7, is DTGVSQNPRHKITKRGQNVTFRCDPISEHNRLYWYRQTLGQGPEFLTYFQNEAQLEKSRLLSDRFSAERPKGSFSTLEIQRTEQGDSAMYLCASSSTGNGYEQYFGPGTRLTVT.

This chain uses TRBV19 with TRBJ2-5; D is unresolved. In germline, CDR1 is LNHDA, CDR2 SQIVND (reference sequence). V lost 3 bases, J lost 2 bases, and 13 bases lay in between. The CDR3 has 15 amino acids. This CDR3 reads CASSITPGRQETQYF. The CDR3 bases are TGTGCCAGTAGTATTACTCCAGGCCGTCAAGAGACCCAGTACTTC.

The chain employs TRBV6-1 and TRBJ2-3; D might be TRBD1 or TRBD2, each matching 5 bases. From germline, CDR1 is MNHNS and CDR2 SASEGT. Trimming shortened V by 2 bases and J by 2 bases, and 11 bases separated the two germline ends. This CDR3 has 15 amino acids. The CDR3 sequence is CASSESGRITDTQYF. CDR3 nucleotides: TGTGCCAGCAGTGAATCGGGACGGATCACAGATACGCAGTATTTT.

The V and J genes are TRBV18 and TRBJ2-3; 9 nucleotides align to TRBD1. Trimming at V came to 0 bases and at J to 4 bases, leaving 2 bases not matched to a gene. The CDR3 contains 15 residues. Germline-derived CDR1 and CDR2 are KGHSH and LQKENI. The CDR3 region has the DNA TGTGCCAGCTCACCACCGGACAGGGGATCAGATACGCAGTATTTT. Its translation: CASSPPDRGSDTQYF.

This chain connects TRBV30 to TRBJ2-2, with 9 bases lining up with TRBD1. The CDR3 contains 15 residues. CDR1 is GTSNPN and CDR2 is SVGIG in the germline V gene (reference sequence). V lost 3 bases to trimming and J lost 4 bases; unmatched junction nucleotides: 6. The CDR3 DNA reads TGTGCCTGGAGCCCTGGACAGGGGACCACCGGGGAGCTGTTTTTT. Translating it yields CAWSPGQGTTGELFF.

This clone appeared once. Written as DNA, the CDR3 is TGTGCCAGCAGCCGCGGTGGGAATGAAAAACTGTTTTTT. Its translation: CASSRGGNEKLFF. The chain has TRBV3-1 (or the pseudogene TRBV3-2) and TRBJ1-4; the D is unclear. The CDR3 spans 13 residues. The germline CDR1 and CDR2 sequences are LGHDT and YNNKEL (reference sequence). The germline V and J ends were trimmed by 4 bases and 5 bases, with 8 bases remaining between them.

The rearrangement joins TRBV5-8 to TRBJ1-5; TRBD1 matches 11 bases. CDR3 size: 19 residues. After removal of 5 bases from V and 0 bases from J, the junction contained 13 bases not matched to a gene. CDR1 and CDR2 (germline): SGHTS, YDEGEE. In nucleotides, the CDR3 is TGTGCCAGCAGGAGCCGGGGACAGGGGGTTTTCTCTAGCAATCAGCCCCAGCATTTT. Translating gives CASRSRGQGVFSSNQPQHF. Full variable domain (missing parts from reference TRBV5-8 and TRBJ1-5): EAGVTQSPTHLIKTRGQQATLRCSPISGHTSVYWYQQALGLGLQFLLWYDEGEERNRGNFPPRFSGRQFPNYSSELNVNALELEDSALYLCASRSRGQGVFSSNQPQHFGDGTRLSIL.

In its sample, this clone was seen a few times. The chain uses TRBV18 and TRBJ1-6, with D unclear. The CDR3 has 17 amino acids. Germline assignment: CDR1 KGHSH and CDR2 LQKENI. V dropped 2 bases and J dropped 7 bases, with 18 bases sitting between them. CDR3 nucleotides: TGTGCCAGCTCACCAAGGGCCACTTTATGGGGAAATTCACCCCTCCACTTT. Its protein is CASSPRATLWGNSPLHF.

The chain has TRBV9 and TRBJ2-3; TRBD2 matches at 10 bases. Per the germline V gene, CDR1 is SGDLS and CDR2 is YYNGEE. J gave up 0 bases and V 4 bases, and 2 bases lay outside the gene matches. CDR3 size: 15 residues. CDR3 region: CASSPLAGSTDTQYF. For the CDR3, the DNA is TGTGCCAGCAGCCCACTAGCGGGGAGCACAGATACGCAGTATTTT.